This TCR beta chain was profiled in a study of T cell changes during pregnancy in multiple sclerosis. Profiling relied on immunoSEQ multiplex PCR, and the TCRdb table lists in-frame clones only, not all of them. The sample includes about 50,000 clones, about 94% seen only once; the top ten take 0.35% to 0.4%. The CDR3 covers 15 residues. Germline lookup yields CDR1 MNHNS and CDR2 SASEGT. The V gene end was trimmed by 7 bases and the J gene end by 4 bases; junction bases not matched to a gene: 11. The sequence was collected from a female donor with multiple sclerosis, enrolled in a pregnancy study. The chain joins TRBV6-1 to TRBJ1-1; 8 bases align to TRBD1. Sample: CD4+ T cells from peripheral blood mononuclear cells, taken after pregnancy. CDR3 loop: CASIARQGTRTEAFF. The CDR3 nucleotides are TGTGCCAGCATCGCCAGACAGGGGACGCGCACTGAAGCTTTCTTT.